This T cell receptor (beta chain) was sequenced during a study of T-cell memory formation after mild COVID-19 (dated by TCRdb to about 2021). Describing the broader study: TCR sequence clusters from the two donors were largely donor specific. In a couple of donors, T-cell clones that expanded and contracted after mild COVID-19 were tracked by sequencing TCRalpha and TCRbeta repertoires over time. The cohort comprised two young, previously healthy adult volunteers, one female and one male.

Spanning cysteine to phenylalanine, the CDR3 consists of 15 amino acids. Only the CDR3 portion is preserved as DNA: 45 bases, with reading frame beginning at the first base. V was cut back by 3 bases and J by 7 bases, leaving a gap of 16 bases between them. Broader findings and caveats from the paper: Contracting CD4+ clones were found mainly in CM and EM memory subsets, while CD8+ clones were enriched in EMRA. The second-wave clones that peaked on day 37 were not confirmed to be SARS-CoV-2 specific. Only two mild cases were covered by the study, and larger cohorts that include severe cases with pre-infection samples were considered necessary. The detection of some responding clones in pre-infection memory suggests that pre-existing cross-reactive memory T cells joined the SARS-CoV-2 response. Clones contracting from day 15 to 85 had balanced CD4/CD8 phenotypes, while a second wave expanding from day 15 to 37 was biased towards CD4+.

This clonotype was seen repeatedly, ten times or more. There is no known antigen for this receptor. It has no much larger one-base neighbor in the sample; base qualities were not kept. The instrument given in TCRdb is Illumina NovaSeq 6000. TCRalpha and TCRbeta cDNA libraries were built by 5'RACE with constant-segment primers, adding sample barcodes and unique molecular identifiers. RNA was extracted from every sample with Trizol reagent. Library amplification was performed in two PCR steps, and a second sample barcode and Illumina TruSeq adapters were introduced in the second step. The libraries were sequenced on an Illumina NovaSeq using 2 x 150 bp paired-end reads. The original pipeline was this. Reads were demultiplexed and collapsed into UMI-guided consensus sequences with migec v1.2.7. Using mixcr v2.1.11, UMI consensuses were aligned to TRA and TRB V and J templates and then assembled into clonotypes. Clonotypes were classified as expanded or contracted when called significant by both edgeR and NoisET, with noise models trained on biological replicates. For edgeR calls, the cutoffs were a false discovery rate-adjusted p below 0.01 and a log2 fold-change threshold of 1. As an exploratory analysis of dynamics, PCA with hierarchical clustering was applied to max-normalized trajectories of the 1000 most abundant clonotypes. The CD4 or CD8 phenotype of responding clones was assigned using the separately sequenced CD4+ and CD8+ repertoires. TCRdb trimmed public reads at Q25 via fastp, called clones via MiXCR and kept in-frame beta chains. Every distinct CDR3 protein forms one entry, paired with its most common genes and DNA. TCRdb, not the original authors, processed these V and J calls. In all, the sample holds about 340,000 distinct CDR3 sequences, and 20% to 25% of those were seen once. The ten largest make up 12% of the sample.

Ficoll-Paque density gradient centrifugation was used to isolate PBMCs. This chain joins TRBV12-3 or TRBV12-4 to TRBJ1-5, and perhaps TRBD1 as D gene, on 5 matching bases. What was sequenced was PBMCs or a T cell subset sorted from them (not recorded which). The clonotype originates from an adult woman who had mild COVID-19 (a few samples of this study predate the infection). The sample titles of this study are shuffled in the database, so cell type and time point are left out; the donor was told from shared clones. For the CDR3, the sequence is CASSFSVGGVQPQHF. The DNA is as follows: TGTGCCAGCAGTTTCTCTGTCGGGGGGGTGCAGCCCCAGCATTTT.